This T cell receptor beta chain was retrieved from a study of cytomegalovirus exposure and HLA in healthy donors. In the study overall: HLA-typed donors contributed some 77 million unique TCRs, which were held in an early data release. Membership in the Caucasian-associated ancestry cluster was found for 75% to 85% of almost 400 genotyped donors. Study-wide findings and caveats: Follow-up analysis seemed to connect common viral pathogens with several of the most significant clusters identified. In an earlier analysis, most TCR beta V segments were productive about 87% or about 30% of the time.

Researchers ran the PCR with 60 Vbeta and 13 Jbeta primers. Measured with immunoSEQ multiplex PCR; TCRdb has only the in-frame clones, and not every one. The sample holds hundreds of thousands of clones, approximately 82% seen once. CDR3 length: 15 amino acids. Trimming took 0 bases from V and 6 from J; bases not matched to a gene: 8. Germline-derived CDR1 and CDR2 are LGHNA and YNFKEQ. This clone has more than one count but fewer than ten. The antigen remains undetermined. The source of this sequence is a male donor in good health and CMV-seronegative. This chain links TRBV4-2 with TRBJ2-7, with 7 bases aligning to TRBD2. The sample was PBMCs. The CDR3 DNA reads as TGTGCCAGCAGCCAAGATTTAGGACTAGTTGCCGAGCAGTACTTC. Translating gives CASSQDLGLVAEQYF.